This T cell receptor beta chain was identified during a study of blood T cell repertoires in COVID-19. This clone was picked up one time. Repertoires were generated with immunoSEQ multiplex PCR, while TCRdb's copy carries only in-frame clones and drops some. The top ten clones hold about 40% of a sample with 110,000 to 150,000 clones, roughly 84% of them seen once. The trim removed 4 bases at V and 2 bases at J, leaving 8 bases unmatched. This CDR3 comprises 16 residues. Germline CDR1 SGHRS, CDR2 YFSETQ. Source material: peripheral blood. The rearrangement links TRBV5-1 to TRBJ2-1; 8 nucleotides match TRBD2. This clonotype was obtained from a human donor in a cohort sampled during active COVID-19. CDR3 sequence reads: CASSPRGTRTYNEQFF. The CDR3 DNA follows: TGCGCCAGCAGCCCCCGGGGGACTAGAACCTACAATGAGCAGTTCTTC.